This TCR beta chain was sequenced for a study of blood T cells in healthy people across ages. This clonotype was seen a handful of times. At one end the junction does not follow the germline gene, possibly because of a read error. Alongside a J-beta primer mix, a sample-barcoded 5' primer served in a second PCR lasting roughly 6 to 12 cycles. The template-switch adaptor was a 5' adaptor with 12 random nucleotides. It tagged each cDNA molecule. TCRdb analysed the 5' RACE reads with MiXCR anew, one entry per CDR3 protein. The table includes 600,000 to 850,000 distinct CDR3 sequences, approximately 25% detected once. The CDR3 spans 16 residues. Germline values: CDR1 LGHNA, CDR2 YSLEER. The data were also submitted as part of a second study, on T cells of mothers and their children. That work states: The study recruited a few healthy Caucasian mothers and their six children as donors. The M1S primer of the second PCR added sample barcodes and 2-4 random nucleotides. The study found slightly higher but non-significant overlap in related versus unrelated mother-child pairs.

The chain employs TRBV4-3 and TRBJ2-6; 7 bases match TRBD1. This TCR was sampled from a boy between 10 and 17 years old in good health. Sequencing was performed on blood. As DNA, the CDR3 is TGCGCTAGCAGCCAGGGGGAATTCTCTGGGGCCAACGTCCTGACTTTC. Its protein product is CASSQGEFSGANVLTF.